A single sample gave rise to the 5 T cell receptor beta chains below, sequenced in a study of response to subunit inactivated influenza vaccine. From the RT-PCR reads, TCRdb called clonotypes with MiXCR, one entry per CDR3 protein. The repertoire consists of about 800,000 distinct CDR3 sequences, with 21% occurring once and the leading ten covering roughly 10%. The material was PBMCs from blood, obtained roughly 5 days after vaccination. Every receptor here comes from a man in his forties or fifties who received an inactivated influenza vaccine.

V and J are TRBV29-1 and TRBJ2-5; the match to TRBD2 covers 7 bases. CDR3 length: 14 amino acids. In germline, CDR1 is SQVTM, CDR2 ANQGSEA. V gave up 4 bases and J gave up 3 bases; unmatched junction bases: 8. The CDR3 loop is CSVVERGLKETQYF. As DNA, the CDR3 is TGCAGCGTTGTTGAGCGGGGACTAAAAGAGACCCAGTACTTC.

This clonotype was seen a single time. The V gene is TRBV4-3, the J gene TRBJ2-3; D might be TRBD1 or TRBD2, each matching 6 bases. The V end was cut by 0 bases, the J end by 1 base, with 17 bases between. Germline V lookup: CDR1 LGHNA, CDR2 YSLEER. The CDR3 is 18 residues long. This CDR3 reads CASSQDGGRNVGTDTQYF. CDR3 coding DNA: TGCGCCAGCAGCCAAGACGGGGGCAGGAACGTAGGCACAGATACGCAGTATTTT.

The V and J genes are TRBV20-1 and TRBJ1-4; D perhaps matches TRBD1 (5 bases). Per the germline V gene, CDR1 is DFQATT and CDR2 is SNEGSKA (reference sequence). The length of the CDR3 is 17 residues. V gave up 3 bases and J gave up 7 bases, with 24 bases separating them. The CDR3 sequence: CSASARQRELATEKLFF. Here the CDR3 DNA reads TGCAGTGCTAGTGCCCGACAGAGAGAGCTCGCAACTGAAAAACTGTTTTTT.

This clonotype was seen a single time. The rearrangement joins TRBV6-4 to TRBJ2-5; D is perhaps TRBD1 or TRBD2 (5 bases each). CDR1 and CDR2 (germline): MRHNA, SNTAGT. V was trimmed by 0 bases and J by 5 bases, leaving 19 bases between them. This CDR3 spans 17 amino acids. The CDR3 loop reads CASSDSDSDRTIETQYF. CDR3 bases: TGTGCCAGCAGTGACTCGGACTCAGACAGAACGATTGAGACCCAGTACTTC.

Only a few counts were recorded for this clonotype. The chain recombines TRBV18 with TRBJ1-2; maybe TRBD1 (6 bases). CDR3 length equals 18 residues. Deletions cut 0 bases from V and 8 bases from J, with 25 bases between. Germline-derived CDR1 and CDR2 are KGHSH and LQKENI. CDR3 loop: CASSPPEEVGHPLRGYTF. The CDR3 DNA reads TGTGCCAGCTCACCACCGGAGGAGGTGGGACATCCTTTAAGGGGCTACACCTTC.